The rows below give T cell receptor beta chains drawn from one sample of a study of regulatory T cells in long-lasting Graves disease. TCRdb used MiXCR to reprocess the multiplex PCR reads, holding one entry per CDR3 protein. This sample has fewer than 450,000 distinct CDR3 sequences, with roughly 20% found just once. This material consisted of peripheral blood mononuclear cells (PBMCs), taken when the disease was refractory, from a patient treated with antithyroid drugs. The receptors come from a female donor with Graves disease. CDR3s include the opening cysteine and the closing phenylalanine or tryptophan. Fields, in order: D gene, J gene, V gene, clone size, CDR3 DNA, CDR3 protein. A D gene is named only where the DNA matches it firmly. Size tells how often a clone was seen (once, few, many) or the class of an expanded clone, and some rows leave it out.

.,TRBJ2-4,TRBV7-2,.,TGTGCCAGCAGCCCTACCTCGACAGAAAACATTCAGTACTTC,CASSPTSTENIQYF
.,TRBJ1-4,TRBV7-9,.,TGTGCCAGCAGCTCCGGGACCGACGAAAAACTGTTTTTT,CASSSGTDEKLFF
.,TRBJ1-1,TRBV11-2,many,TGTGCCAGCAGCCGGGTACAGGAGAACACTGAAGCTTTCTTT,CASSRVQENTEAFF
.,TRBJ2-7,TRBV13,many,TGTGCCAGCAGCTTTGATGACGGATCCTACGAGCAGTACTTC,CASSFDDGSYEQYF
.,TRBJ2-3,TRBV6-2/TRBV6-3,.,TGTGCCAGCAGTAGACAAAGCACAGATACGCAGTATTTT,CASSRQSTDTQYF
TRBD2,TRBJ2-7,TRBV28,many,TGTGCCACACAGAAGAGCGGGAGTGCCTACGAGCAGTACTTC,CATQKSGSAYEQYF
.,TRBJ2-5,TRBV11-2,many,TGTGCCAGCAGTCTACAGGGTTACGGAGAGACCCAGTACTTC,CASSLQGYGETQYF
TRBD2,TRBJ2-2,TRBV10-2,.,TGCGCCAGCAGGTCGCTAGCGGGAGCCGGGGAGCTGTTTTTT,CASRSLAGAGELFF
.,TRBJ1-1,TRBV29-1,many,TGCAGCACAGAACAGGCAACCTCGTATGAAGCTTTCTTT,CSTEQATSYEAFF
TRBD1,TRBJ1-2,TRBV27,many,TGTGCCAGCAGTTTGAGGGGGCGCAGCTATGGCTACACCTTC,CASSLRGRSYGYTF